A single T cell receptor (beta chain) is shown here with its context. Its target is unknown. The entry originates in a study of T cell repertoires in ileal Crohn's disease. Sequencing used immunoSEQ multiplex PCR; TCRdb keeps in-frame clones, though not all of them. This sample has roughly 8,400 clones, with around 81% found just once. Trimming cost V 4 bases and J 9 bases; bases outside gene matches: 4. This CDR3 comprises 13 residues. Germline CDR1 and CDR2: SQVTM and ANQGSEA. Study-wide results and caveats: All patients with clonality above 26.8% had endoscopic recurrence.

The chain employs TRBV29-1 and TRBJ1-5, with 12 bases that match TRBD1. Sequencing was performed on ileal tissue. This sequence was found in an adult with Crohn's disease. The CDR3 coding sequence is TGCAGCGTTGGCGGGACAGGGGGCCGGCCCCAGCATTTT. As protein: CSVGGTGGRPQHF.